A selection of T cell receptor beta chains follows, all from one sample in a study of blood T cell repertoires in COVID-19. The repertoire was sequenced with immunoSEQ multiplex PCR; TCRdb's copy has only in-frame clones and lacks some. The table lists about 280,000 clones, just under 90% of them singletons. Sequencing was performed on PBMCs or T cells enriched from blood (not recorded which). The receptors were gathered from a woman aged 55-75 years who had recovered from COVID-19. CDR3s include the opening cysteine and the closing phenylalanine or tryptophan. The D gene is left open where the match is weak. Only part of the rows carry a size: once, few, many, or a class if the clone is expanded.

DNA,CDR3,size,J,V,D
TGCAGCGTTGAAGATCCGACAGGGGAACTCGAGCAGTACTTC,CSVEDPTGELEQYF,NA,TRBJ2-7,TRBV29-1,TRBD1
TGTGCCAGCAGCCAAGTGGTAGCGGGGGAAAGGGATACGCAGTATTTT,CASSQVVAGERDTQYF,NA,TRBJ2-3,TRBV4-2,TRBD2
TGCGCCAGCAGCGAGACAAAGAACACTGAAGCTTTCTTT,CASSETKNTEAFF,NA,TRBJ1-1,TRBV5-1,NA
TGCAGCGCCGGACAGGGATCGGATGAGCAGTTCTTC,CSAGQGSDEQFF,NA,TRBJ2-1,TRBV29-1,TRBD1
TGTGCCAGCAGCCTTGGACAGAATTCACCCCTCCACTTT,CASSLGQNSPLHF,NA,TRBJ1-6,TRBV5-6,NA
TGTGCCAGCAGCTTAGCACAGGGTTCTGCAACTAATGAAAAACTGTTTTTT,CASSLAQGSATNEKLFF,NA,TRBJ1-4,TRBV7-9,NA
TGTGCCAGTAGGCCTCAGGGTCTTACTTCACCCCTCCACTTT,CASRPQGLTSPLHF,NA,TRBJ1-6,TRBV19,NA
TGTGCCAGCAGTTTAGGAACTAGCGGCTCCGATGAGCAGTTCTTC,CASSLGTSGSDEQFF,NA,TRBJ2-1,TRBV28,TRBD2
TGTGCCAGCAGTTTATTTGGCAGGGTCGGGGAAAAACTGTTTTTT,CASSLFGRVGEKLFF,NA,TRBJ1-4,TRBV27,NA
TGTGCCAGCAGCCAAGAGGGGTCCGGGACAGGGAGCAATGAGCAGTTCTTC,CASSQEGSGTGSNEQFF,NA,TRBJ2-1,TRBV14,TRBD1
TGTGCCAGCAGCTTAATTGGGGAGCCAGGCTCCTACGAGCAGTACTTC,CASSLIGEPGSYEQYF,few,TRBJ2-7,TRBV7-3,NA